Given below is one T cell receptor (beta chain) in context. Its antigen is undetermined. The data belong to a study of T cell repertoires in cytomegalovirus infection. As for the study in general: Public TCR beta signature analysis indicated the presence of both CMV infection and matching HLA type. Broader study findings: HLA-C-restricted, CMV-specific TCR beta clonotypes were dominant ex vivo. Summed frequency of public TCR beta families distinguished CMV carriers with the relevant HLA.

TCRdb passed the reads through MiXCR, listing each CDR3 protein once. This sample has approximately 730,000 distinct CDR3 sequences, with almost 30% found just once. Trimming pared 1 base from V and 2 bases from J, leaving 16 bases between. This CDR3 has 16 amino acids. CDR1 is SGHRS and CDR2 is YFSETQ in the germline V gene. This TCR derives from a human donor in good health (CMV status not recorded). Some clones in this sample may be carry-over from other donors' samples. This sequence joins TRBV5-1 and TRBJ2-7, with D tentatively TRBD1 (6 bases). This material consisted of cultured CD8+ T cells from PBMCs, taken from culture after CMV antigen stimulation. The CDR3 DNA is TGCGCCAGCAGCTTGTCCCCTAGACAGGAAACCTACGAGCAGTACTTC. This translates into CASSLSPRQETYEQYF.